These 28 T cell receptor beta chains were sequenced from one sample in a study of T cell responses to AZD1222 COVID-19 vaccine. This table comes from immunoSEQ multiplex PCR, and its TCRdb copy is limited to in-frame clones, with some not included. Among 150,000 to 200,000 clones listed, approximately 95% were seen once. Specimen: peripheral blood, collected on day 0 of AZD1222 vaccination. These receptors were taken from an adult in good health.

The chain recombines TRBV29-1 with TRBJ2-7; TRBD1 agrees at 7 bases. The CDR3 has 13 residues. Unmatched junction bases numbered 5, after V lost 4 bases and J lost 2 bases. Germline CDR1 reads SQVTM; CDR2 reads ANQGSEA. This chain's CDR3 is CSVGGTVPYEQYF. CDR3 sequence (DNA): TGCAGCGTTGGGGGGACAGTTCCCTACGAGCAGTACTTC.

The V and J genes are TRBV28 and TRBJ2-7; possibly TRBD1 or TRBD2 for D (5 bases each). The V end lost 4 bases, the J end lost 5 bases, and 18 bases lay between the germline ends. CDR1 is MDHEN and CDR2 is SYDVKM in the germline V gene. This CDR3 has 15 residues. CDR3 loop: CASSSASGAGDEQYF. Written as DNA, the CDR3 is TGTGCCAGCAGTTCCGCCTCCGGGGCCGGGGACGAGCAGTACTTC. The entire variable domain, with the rest obtained from reference TRBV28 and TRBJ2-7, is as follows: DVKVTQSSRYLVKRTGEKVFLECVQDMDHENMFWYRQDPGLGLRLIYFSYDVKMKEKGDIPEGYSVSREKKERFSLILESASTNQTSMYLCASSSASGAGDEQYFGPGTRLTVT.

The chain joins TRBV6-1 to TRBJ1-2, with D possibly matching TRBD1 (6 bases). Trimming removed 3 bases from V and 3 bases from J, with 20 bases in between. There are 17 residues in the CDR3. CDR1 is MNHNS, CDR2 SASEGT, per germline. The CDR3 sequence: CASSEQPLTPGDYGYTF. As DNA, the CDR3 is TGTGCCAGCAGTGAGCAACCCCTCACGCCAGGGGACTATGGCTACACCTTC.

The J gene is TRBJ1-1, the V gene TRBV12-5; 7 nucleotides agree with TRBD1. J lost 6 bases, V lost 2 bases, and 12 bases had no gene match. The length of the CDR3 is 16 residues. CDR1 LGHNT and CDR2 FRNRAP come from the germline V gene. CDR3 sequence: CASGLIGGNRGAEAFF. The DNA of the CDR3 is TGTGCTAGTGGTTTGATTGGGGGGAACAGGGGAGCTGAAGCTTTCTTT.

The chain employs TRBV5-1 and TRBJ2-7, with D possibly being TRBD2 (6 bases). V was trimmed by 0 bases and J by 3 bases, leaving 16 bases between them. This CDR3 region has 16 residues. The V gene's germline CDR1 is SGHRS and CDR2 YFSETQ. CDR3 amino acids: CASSLGPRGLVYEQYF. CDR3 DNA: TGCGCCAGCAGCTTGGGCCCACGGGGACTCGTCTACGAGCAGTACTTC. Full variable domain (remainder filled in from reference TRBV5-1 and TRBJ2-7): KAGVTQTPRYLIKTRGQQVTLSCSPISGHRSVSWYQQTPGQGLQFLFEYFSETQRNKGNFPGRFSGRQFSNSRSEMNVSTLELGDSALYLCASSLGPRGLVYEQYFGPGTRLTVT.

This rearrangement joins TRBV19 to TRBJ1-2; 10 nucleotides align to TRBD1. The CDR3 extends over 14 amino acids. V gave up 6 bases and J gave up 6 bases; unmatched junction bases: 7. CDR1 LNHDA and CDR2 SQIVND come from the germline V gene (reference sequence). CDR3 residues: CASRGQGKGNGYTF. In DNA form, the CDR3 reads TGTGCCAGTAGGGGACAGGGGAAGGGCAATGGCTACACCTTC.

The chain couples TRBV29-1 to TRBJ1-1; D might be TRBD1 (6 bases). V lost 4 bases, J lost 0 bases, and 9 bases lay in between. The CDR3 spans 13 residues. CDR1 and CDR2 (germline): SQVTM, ANQGSEA. The CDR3 protein is CSVATGMNTEAFF. The CDR3 DNA sequence: TGCAGCGTTGCGACAGGAATGAACACTGAAGCTTTCTTT.

The chain couples TRBV4-1 to TRBJ2-2, with D tentatively TRBD2 (6 bases). Germline V CDR1 and CDR2: MGHRA, YSYEKL. The CDR3 consists of 16 residues. The V end lost 8 bases, the J end lost 1 base, and 17 bases lay between the germline ends. The CDR3 region has the DNA TGCGCCAGCGGTTTCCAATTTAGCGGGAACACCGGGGAGCTGTTTTTT. This sequence encodes CASGFQFSGNTGELFF.

The V call is TRBV3-1 (or the pseudogene TRBV3-2), the J call TRBJ1-4; D is uncertain. The ends were cut back, 4 bases at V and 8 bases at J, with 11 bases in the middle. CDR1 and CDR2 (germline): LGHDT, YNNKEL (reference sequence). The CDR3 extends over 13 amino acids. In DNA form, the CDR3 reads TGTGCCAGCAGCCTGGGATCTTACGAAAAACTGTTTTTT. The encoded protein is CASSLGSYEKLFF.

This clone was seen a handful of times. The chain employs TRBV3-1 (or the pseudogene TRBV3-2) and TRBJ1-2; D is undetermined. This CDR3 spans 17 amino acids. Germline V lookup: CDR1 LGHDT, CDR2 YNNKEL (reference sequence). V was trimmed by 0 bases and J by 4 bases, leaving 18 bases between them. CDR3 coding DNA: TGTGCCAGCAGCCAAGATTATGGGTTGGCAGACCCCTATGGCTACACCTTC. Its translation is CASSQDYGLADPYGYTF.

The V call is TRBV19, the J call TRBJ1-2; no reliable D call. The CDR3 has 17 residues. The ends were cut back, 3 bases at V and 1 base at J, with 18 bases in the middle. CDR1 and CDR2 (germline): LNHDA, SQIVND (reference sequence). CDR3 in DNA: TGTGCCAGTAGTATTTTATTGGGAGGCCAGAATAACTATGGCTACACCTTC. Translated: CASSILLGGQNNYGYTF.

J is TRBJ2-2 and V is TRBV7-9; 9 bases are a match to TRBD2. Germline V gene lookup returns CDR1 SEHNR and CDR2 FQNEAQ (reference sequence). Trimming cost V 5 bases and J 3 bases; bases outside gene matches: 10. CDR3 length: 17 amino acids. The CDR3 region has the DNA TGTGCCAGCAGCCGAAAGTCTAGCGGGGCGGACACCGGGGAGCTGTTTTTT. This sequence encodes CASSRKSSGADTGELFF.

The chain employs TRBV3-1 (or the pseudogene TRBV3-2) and TRBJ1-4; 8 bases align to TRBD1. V shed 4 bases, J shed 8 bases, and the junction held 12 bases outside the gene matches. The CDR3 is made up of 16 amino acids. The germline CDR1 and CDR2 sequences are LGHDT and YNNKEL (reference sequence). The CDR3 region has the DNA TGTGCCAGCAGCCTTTTCTCTTCAGGGGGCGGAGAAAAACTGTTTTTT. Translating it yields CASSLFSSGGGEKLFF.

The chain is built from TRBV7-2 and TRBJ2-2; TRBD1 matches 7 bases. Germline V gene data show CDR1 as SGHTA and CDR2 as FQGNSA. The CDR3 runs to 16 residues. Losses at the gene ends were 2 bases for V and 3 bases for J; bases not matched to a gene: 6. CDR3 region: CASSLQQGSHTGELFF. The DNA of the CDR3 is TGTGCCAGCAGCTTACAACAGGGGTCCCACACCGGGGAGCTGTTTTTT. Full variable domain (rest looked up from reference TRBV7-2 and TRBJ2-2): GAGVSQSPSNKVTEKGKDVELRCDPISGHTALYWYRQSLGQGLEFLIYFQGNSAPDKSGLPSDRFSAERTGGSVSTLTIQRTQQEDSAVYLCASSLQQGSHTGELFFGEGSRLTVL.

J is TRBJ1-2 and V is TRBV11-2, with TRBD1 identical over 7 bases. Germline CDR1 and CDR2: SGHAT and FQNNGV. The CDR3 loop spans 14 amino acids. Trimming at V came to 5 bases and at J to 7 bases, leaving 10 bases not matched to a gene. This CDR3 is CASSRMTGYSGYTF. The CDR3 coding sequence is TGTGCCAGCAGCCGCATGACAGGGTATAGTGGCTACACCTTC.

The J gene is TRBJ1-1, the V gene TRBV18, with 8 bases that match TRBD1. The CDR3 is made up of 15 amino acids. CDR1 is KGHSH, CDR2 LQKENI, per germline. V dropped 4 bases and J dropped 4; count of bases not matched to a gene: 8. As DNA, the CDR3 is TGTGCCAGCTCACGATCCGGGACAGGTGTCACTGAAGCTTTCTTT. Translated: CASSRSGTGVTEAFF.

The chain couples TRBV10-1 to TRBJ2-7, with no clear D. The V gene lost 3 bases and the J gene lost 1 base, with 7 bases spanning the gap. Germline CDR1 is WNHNN and CDR2 is SYGVQD (reference sequence). The CDR3 extends over 13 amino acids. Written as DNA, the CDR3 is TGCGCCAGCAGTGAAAGGGATTCCTACGAGCAGTACTTC. It yields the protein CASSERDSYEQYF.

This chain uses TRBV7-9 with TRBJ2-1; perhaps D is TRBD1 or TRBD2 (6 bases each). The CDR3 length is 16 residues. Trimming left V 1 base short and J 5 bases short, with 15 bases between. Per the germline V gene, CDR1 is SEHNR and CDR2 is FQNEAQ (reference sequence). The CDR3 DNA follows: TGTGCCAGCAGCTTAGGGCCGGGGGCGAGGGACAATGAGCAGTTCTTC. It codes for CASSLGPGARDNEQFF.

J is TRBJ2-7 and V is TRBV13, with 8 bases matching TRBD2. The CDR3 covers 15 residues. In germline, CDR1 is PRHDT, CDR2 FYEKMQ (reference sequence). Trimming cost V 7 bases and J 5 bases; bases outside gene matches: 13. Here the CDR3 DNA reads TGTGCCAGCAACAAGGCACGGGCGGGGGGTGACGAGCAGTACTTC. Translating gives CASNKARAGGDEQYF.

The chain carries TRBV6-5 and TRBJ2-2; the D gene could be TRBD1 or TRBD2 (5 bases each). Per germline, CDR1 MNHEY and CDR2 SVGAGI. The CDR3 contains 13 residues. The V end was cut by 6 bases, the J end by 2 bases, with 7 bases between. The CDR3 region has the DNA TGTGCCAGCAGGGGGGTAAACACCGGGGAGCTGTTTTTT. Its protein product is CASRGVNTGELFF.

The chain carries TRBV5-1 and TRBJ1-2, with D maybe TRBD1 (5 bases). Germline CDR1 and CDR2: SGHRS and YFSETQ. The CDR3 has 15 residues. The V gene lost 3 bases and the J gene lost 4 bases, with 16 bases spanning the gap. The CDR3 spells CASSSMAGTFYGYTF. CDR3 DNA sequence: TGCGCCAGCAGCTCTATGGCAGGGACGTTCTATGGCTACACCTTC.

The chain joins TRBV29-1 to TRBJ1-2, with TRBD1 matching over 7 bases. The CDR3 has 13 amino acids. V dropped 1 base and J dropped 4; count of bases not matched to a gene: 3. Germline values: CDR1 SQVTM, CDR2 ANQGSEA. The DNA for the CDR3 is TGCAGCGTTGAAGGGACAGGCTTCTATGGCTACACCTTC. As protein: CSVEGTGFYGYTF.

The V and J genes are TRBV5-1 and TRBJ1-2; 7 nucleotides match TRBD1. Germline V gives CDR1 SGHRS, CDR2 YFSETQ. The CDR3 has 15 amino acids. V lost 3 bases to trimming and J lost 5 bases; unmatched junction nucleotides: 10. Here the CDR3 DNA reads TGCGCCAGCAGCTATCCGGACAGGCTCCCATATGGCTACACCTTC. Its translation is CASSYPDRLPYGYTF.

The rearrangement joins TRBV19 to TRBJ2-2, with 8 bases lining up with TRBD1. CDR1 LNHDA and CDR2 SQIVND come from the germline V gene (reference sequence). CDR3 size: 17 residues. V dropped 3 bases and J dropped 3; count of bases not matched to a gene: 9. The chain's CDR3 is CASSIPLQDRDTGELFF. The CDR3 DNA sequence: TGTGCCAGTAGTATCCCCCTCCAGGACAGGGACACCGGGGAGCTGTTTTTT. The whole variable domain, remainder taken from reference TRBV19 and TRBJ2-2, is DGGITQSPKYLFRKEGQNVTLSCEQNLNHDAMYWYRQDPGQGLRLIYYSQIVNDFQKGDIAEGYSVSREKKESFPLTVTSAQKNPTAFYLCASSIPLQDRDTGELFFGEGSRLTVL.

This clone was found a few times. The chain joins TRBV7-9 to TRBJ2-7, with D perhaps matching TRBD1 (6 bases). The germline V and J ends were trimmed by 10 bases and 5 bases, with 15 bases remaining between them. The CDR3 is made up of 12 amino acids. CDR1 is SEHNR and CDR2 is FQNEAQ in the germline V gene (reference sequence). This CDR3 reads CATDLGANEQYF. The CDR3 DNA reads as TGTGCCACCGACCTGGGGGCTAACGAGCAGTACTTC.

This chain joins TRBV7-9 and TRBJ1-4; TRBD1 matches 9 bases. There are 14 residues in the CDR3. Losses at the gene ends were 5 bases for V and 4 bases for J; bases not matched to a gene: 2. The germline V gene encodes CDR1 SEHNR and CDR2 FQNEAQ (reference sequence). The CDR3 here is CASSEDRGNEKLFF. The CDR3 coding sequence is TGTGCCAGCAGCGAGGACAGGGGTAATGAAAAACTGTTTTTT.

The chain employs TRBV3-1 (or the pseudogene TRBV3-2) and TRBJ1-3, with 8 bases fitting TRBD1. CDR3 length equals 17 residues. Germline CDR1 reads LGHDT; CDR2 reads YNNKEL (reference sequence). Trimming at V came to 5 bases and at J to 0 bases, leaving 9 bases not matched to a gene. Here the CDR3 reads CASSDMGQAISGNTIYF. As DNA, the CDR3 is TGTGCCAGCAGCGACATGGGACAGGCAATCTCTGGAAACACCATATATTTT.

The J gene is TRBJ2-1, the V gene TRBV18; TRBD2 agrees at 8 bases. V lost 3 bases to trimming and J lost 5 bases; unmatched junction nucleotides: 9. Germline loops: CDR1 KGHSH, CDR2 LQKENI. The CDR3 is made up of 16 amino acids. CDR3 nucleotide sequence: TGTGCCAGCTCACCGCTCCGGGGGGGCATCGACAATGAGCAGTTCTTC. Translating gives CASSPLRGGIDNEQFF. The whole variable domain, remainder taken from reference TRBV18 and TRBJ2-1, is NAGVMQNPRHLVRRRGQEARLRCSPMKGHSHVYWYRQLPEEGLKFMVYLQKENIIDESGMPKERFSAEFPKEGPSILRIQQVVRGDSAAYFCASSPLRGGIDNEQFFGPGTRLTVL.